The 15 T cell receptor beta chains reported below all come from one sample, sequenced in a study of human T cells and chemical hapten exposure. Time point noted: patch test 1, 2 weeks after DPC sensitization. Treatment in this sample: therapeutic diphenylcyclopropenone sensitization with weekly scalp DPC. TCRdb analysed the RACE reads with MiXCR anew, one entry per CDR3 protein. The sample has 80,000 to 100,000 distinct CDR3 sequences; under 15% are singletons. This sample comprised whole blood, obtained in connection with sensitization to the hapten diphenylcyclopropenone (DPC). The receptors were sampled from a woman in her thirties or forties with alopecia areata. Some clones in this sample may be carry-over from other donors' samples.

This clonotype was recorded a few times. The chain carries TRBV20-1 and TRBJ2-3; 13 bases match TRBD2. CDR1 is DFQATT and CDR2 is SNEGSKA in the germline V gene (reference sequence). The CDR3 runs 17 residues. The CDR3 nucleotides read TGCAGGGTGGGACTAGCGGGATTCACCTCTCGCACAGATACGCAGTATTTT. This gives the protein CRVGLAGFTSRTDTQYF.

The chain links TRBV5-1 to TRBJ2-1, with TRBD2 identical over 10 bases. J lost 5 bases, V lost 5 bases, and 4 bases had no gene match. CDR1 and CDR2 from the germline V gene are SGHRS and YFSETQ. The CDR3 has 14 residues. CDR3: CASRTSGSNNEQFF. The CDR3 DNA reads TGCGCCAGCAGGACTAGCGGGTCTAACAATGAGCAGTTCTTC.

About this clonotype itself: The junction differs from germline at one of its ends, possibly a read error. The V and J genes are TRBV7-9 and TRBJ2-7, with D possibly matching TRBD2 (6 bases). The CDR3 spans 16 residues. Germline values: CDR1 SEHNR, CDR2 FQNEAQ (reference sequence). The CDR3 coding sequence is TGTGCCAACAGCCCAGTCAGGCGGGGTTTAGGCGACGAGCAGTACTTC. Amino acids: CANSPVRRGLGDEQYF. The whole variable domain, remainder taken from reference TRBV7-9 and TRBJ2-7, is DTGVSQNPRHKITKRGQNVTFRCDPISEHNRLYWYRQTLGQGPEFLTYFQNEAQLEKSRLLSDRFSAERPKGSFSTLEIQRTEQGDSAMYLCANSPVRRGLGDEQYFGPGTRLTVT.

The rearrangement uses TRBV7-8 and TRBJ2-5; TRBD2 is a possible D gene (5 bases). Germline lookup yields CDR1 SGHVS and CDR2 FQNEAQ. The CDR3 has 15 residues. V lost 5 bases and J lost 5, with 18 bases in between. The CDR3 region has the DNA TGTGCCAGCAGCCGTCGTTGGGAGATCCGCGAGACCCAGTACTTC. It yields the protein CASSRRWEIRETQYF.

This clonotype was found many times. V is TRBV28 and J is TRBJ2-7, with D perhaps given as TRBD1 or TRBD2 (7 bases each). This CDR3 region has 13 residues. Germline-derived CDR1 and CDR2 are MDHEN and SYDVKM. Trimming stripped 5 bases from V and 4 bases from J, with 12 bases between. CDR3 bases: TGTGCCAGCAGTCCAGGGGGAGGGTACGAGCAGTACTTC. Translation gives CASSPGGGYEQYF.

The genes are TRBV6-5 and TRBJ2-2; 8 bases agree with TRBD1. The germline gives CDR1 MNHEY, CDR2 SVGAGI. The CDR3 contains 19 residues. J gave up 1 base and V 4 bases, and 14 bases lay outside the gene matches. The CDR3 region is CASSWEPGIGTGNTGELFF. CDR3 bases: TGTGCCAGCAGTTGGGAACCCGGAATAGGGACAGGGAACACCGGGGAGCTGTTTTTT.

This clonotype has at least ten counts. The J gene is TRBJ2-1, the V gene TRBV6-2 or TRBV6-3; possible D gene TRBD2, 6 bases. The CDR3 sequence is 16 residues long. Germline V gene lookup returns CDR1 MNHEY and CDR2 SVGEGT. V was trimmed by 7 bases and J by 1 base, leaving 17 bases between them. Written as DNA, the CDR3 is TGTGCCAGCACCCCTGTTACGGGAGAATCCTACAATGAGCAGTTCTTC. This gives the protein CASTPVTGESYNEQFF.

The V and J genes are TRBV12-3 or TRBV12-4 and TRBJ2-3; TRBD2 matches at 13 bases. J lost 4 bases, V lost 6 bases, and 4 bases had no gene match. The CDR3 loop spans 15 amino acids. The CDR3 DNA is TGTGCCAGCAGAAAAACTAGCGGGAGGGCAGATACGCAGTATTTT. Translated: CASRKTSGRADTQYF.

The CDR3 bases are TGTGCCAGCAGTTTAGGCGGACAGTTGCGTGAAGCTTTCTTT. Translation: CASSLGGQLREAFF. The chain employs TRBV28 and TRBJ1-1, with D perhaps matching TRBD1 (6 bases). V was cut by 2 bases and J by 7 bases, with 14 bases left in between. Germline V gene sequence: CDR1 MDHEN, CDR2 SYDVKM. The CDR3 runs to 14 residues. The full variable domain, rest sourced from reference TRBV28 and TRBJ1-1, is DVKVTQSSRYLVKRTGEKVFLECVQDMDHENMFWYRQDPGLGLRLIYFSYDVKMKEKGDIPEGYSVSREKKERFSLILESASTNQTSMYLCASSLGGQLREAFFGQGTRLTVV.

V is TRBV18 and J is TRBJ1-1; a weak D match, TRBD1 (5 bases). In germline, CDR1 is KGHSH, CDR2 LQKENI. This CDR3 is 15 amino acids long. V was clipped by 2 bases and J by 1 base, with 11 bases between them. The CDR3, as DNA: TGTGCCAGCTCACCAGTAACGGGGCGGAACACTGAAGCTTTCTTT. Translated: CASSPVTGRNTEAFF.

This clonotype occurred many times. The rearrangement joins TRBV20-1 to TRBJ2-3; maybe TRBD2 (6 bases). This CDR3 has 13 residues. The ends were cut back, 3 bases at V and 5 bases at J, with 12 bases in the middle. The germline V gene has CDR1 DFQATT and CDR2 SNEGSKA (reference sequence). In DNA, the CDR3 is TGCAGTGCTAGGATCGGGAGCTTAGATACGCAGTATTTT. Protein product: CSARIGSLDTQYF.

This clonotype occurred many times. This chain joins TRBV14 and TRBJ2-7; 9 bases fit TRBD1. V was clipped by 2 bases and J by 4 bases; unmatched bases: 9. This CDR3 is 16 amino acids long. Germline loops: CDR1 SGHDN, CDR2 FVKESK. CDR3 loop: CASSQRRGTGSYEQYF. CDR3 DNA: TGTGCCAGCAGCCAAAGACGGGGGACAGGGTCGTACGAGCAGTACTTC.

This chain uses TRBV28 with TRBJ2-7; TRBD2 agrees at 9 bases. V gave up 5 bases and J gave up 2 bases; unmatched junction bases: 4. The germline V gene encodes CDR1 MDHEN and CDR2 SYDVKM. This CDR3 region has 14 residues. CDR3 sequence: CASSVTSGTYEQYF. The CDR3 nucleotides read TGTGCCAGCAGTGTGACTAGCGGTACCTACGAGCAGTACTTC.

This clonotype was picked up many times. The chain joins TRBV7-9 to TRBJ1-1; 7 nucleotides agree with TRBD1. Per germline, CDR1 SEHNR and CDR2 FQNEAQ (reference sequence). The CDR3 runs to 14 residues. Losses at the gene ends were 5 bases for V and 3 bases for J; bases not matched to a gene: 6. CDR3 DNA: TGTGCCAGCAGCCTCGACAGGGCTGACACTGAAGCTTTCTTT. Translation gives CASSLDRADTEAFF. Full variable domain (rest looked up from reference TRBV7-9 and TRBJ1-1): DTGVSQNPRHKITKRGQNVTFRCDPISEHNRLYWYRQTLGQGPEFLTYFQNEAQLEKSRLLSDRFSAERPKGSFSTLEIQRTEQGDSAMYLCASSLDRADTEAFFGQGTRLTVV.

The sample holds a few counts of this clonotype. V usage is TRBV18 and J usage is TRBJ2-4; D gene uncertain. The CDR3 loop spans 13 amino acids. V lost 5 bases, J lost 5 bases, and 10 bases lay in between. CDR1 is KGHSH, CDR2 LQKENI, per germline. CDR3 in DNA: TGTGCCAGCTCAACAACAGCAGAAAACATTCAGTACTTC. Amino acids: CASSTTAENIQYF.